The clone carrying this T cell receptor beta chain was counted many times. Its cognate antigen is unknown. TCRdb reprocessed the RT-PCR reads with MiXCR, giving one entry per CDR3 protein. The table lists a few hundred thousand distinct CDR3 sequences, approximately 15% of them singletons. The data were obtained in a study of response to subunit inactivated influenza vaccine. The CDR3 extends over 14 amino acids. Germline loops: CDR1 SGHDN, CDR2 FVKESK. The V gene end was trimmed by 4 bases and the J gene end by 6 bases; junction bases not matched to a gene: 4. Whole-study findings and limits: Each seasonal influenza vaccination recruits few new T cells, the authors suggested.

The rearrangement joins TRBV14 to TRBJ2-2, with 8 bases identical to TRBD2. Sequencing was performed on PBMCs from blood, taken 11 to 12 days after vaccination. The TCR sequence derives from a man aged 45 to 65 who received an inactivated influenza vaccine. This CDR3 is CASSPLGGAGELFF. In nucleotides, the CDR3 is TGTGCCAGCAGCCCCCTCGGGGGGGCCGGGGAGCTGTTTTTT.